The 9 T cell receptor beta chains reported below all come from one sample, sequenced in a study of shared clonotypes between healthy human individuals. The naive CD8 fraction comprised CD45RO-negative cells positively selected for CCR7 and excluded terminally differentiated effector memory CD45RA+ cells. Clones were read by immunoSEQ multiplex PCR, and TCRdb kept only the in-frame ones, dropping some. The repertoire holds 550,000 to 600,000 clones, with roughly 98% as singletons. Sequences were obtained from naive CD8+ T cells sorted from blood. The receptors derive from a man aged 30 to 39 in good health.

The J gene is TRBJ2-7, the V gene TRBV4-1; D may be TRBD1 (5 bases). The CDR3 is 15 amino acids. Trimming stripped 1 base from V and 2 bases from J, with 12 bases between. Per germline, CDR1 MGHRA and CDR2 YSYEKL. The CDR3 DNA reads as TGCGCCAGCAGCCAAGTTTTGGGGCCACCCTACGAGCAGTACTTC. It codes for CASSQVLGPPYEQYF.

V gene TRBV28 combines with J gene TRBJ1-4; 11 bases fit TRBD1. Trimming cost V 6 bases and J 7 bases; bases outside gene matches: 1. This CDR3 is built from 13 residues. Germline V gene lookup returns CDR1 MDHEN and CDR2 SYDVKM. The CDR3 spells CASSGTGGEKLFF. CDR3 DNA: TGTGCCAGCAGCGGGACAGGGGGTGAAAAACTGTTTTTT. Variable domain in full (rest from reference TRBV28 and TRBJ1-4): DVKVTQSSRYLVKRTGEKVFLECVQDMDHENMFWYRQDPGLGLRLIYFSYDVKMKEKGDIPEGYSVSREKKERFSLILESASTNQTSMYLCASSGTGGEKLFFGSGTQLSVL.

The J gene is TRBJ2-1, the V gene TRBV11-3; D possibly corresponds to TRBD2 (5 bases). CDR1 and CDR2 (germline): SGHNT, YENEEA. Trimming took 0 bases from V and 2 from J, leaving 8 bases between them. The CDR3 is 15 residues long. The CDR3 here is CASSLDPGTYNEQFF. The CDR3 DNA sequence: TGTGCCAGCAGCTTAGATCCGGGAACCTACAATGAGCAGTTCTTC.

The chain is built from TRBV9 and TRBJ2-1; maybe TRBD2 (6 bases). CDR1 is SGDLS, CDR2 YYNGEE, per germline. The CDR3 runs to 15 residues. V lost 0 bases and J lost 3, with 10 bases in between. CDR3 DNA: TGTGCCAGCAGCGTAGCGGGAGTAGGCTACAATGAGCAGTTCTTC. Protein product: CASSVAGVGYNEQFF.

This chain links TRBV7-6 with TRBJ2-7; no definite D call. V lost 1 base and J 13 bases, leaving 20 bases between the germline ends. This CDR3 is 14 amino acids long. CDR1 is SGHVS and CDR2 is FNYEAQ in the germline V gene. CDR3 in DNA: TGTGCCAGCAGCTTAGGGCCCGGTACGGACGAAACCTACTTC. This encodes CASSLGPGTDETYF. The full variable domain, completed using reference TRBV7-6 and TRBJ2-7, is GAGVSQSPRYKVTKRGQDVALRCDPISGHVSLYWYRQALGQGPEFLTYFNYEAQQDKSGLPNDRFSAERPEGSISTLTIQRTEQRDSAMYRCASSLGPGTDETYFGPGTRLTVT.

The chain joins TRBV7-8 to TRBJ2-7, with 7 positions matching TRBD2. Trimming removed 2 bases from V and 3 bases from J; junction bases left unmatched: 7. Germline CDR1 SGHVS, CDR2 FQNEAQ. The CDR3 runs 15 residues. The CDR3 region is CASSLKGGGNYEQYF. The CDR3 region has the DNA TGTGCCAGCAGCTTAAAGGGCGGGGGAAACTACGAGCAGTACTTC.

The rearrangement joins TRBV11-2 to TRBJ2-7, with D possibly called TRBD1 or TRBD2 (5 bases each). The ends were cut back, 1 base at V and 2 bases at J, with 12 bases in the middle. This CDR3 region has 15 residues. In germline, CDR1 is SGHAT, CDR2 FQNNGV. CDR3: CASSLAPGLAYEQYF. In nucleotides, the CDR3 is TGTGCCAGCAGCTTAGCCCCGGGGCTGGCCTACGAGCAGTACTTC.

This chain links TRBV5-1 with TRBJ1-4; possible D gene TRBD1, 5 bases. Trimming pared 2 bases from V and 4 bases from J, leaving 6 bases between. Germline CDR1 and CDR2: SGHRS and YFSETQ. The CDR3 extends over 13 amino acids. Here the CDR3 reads CASSFQGNEKLFF. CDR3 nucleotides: TGCGCCAGCAGCTTTCAGGGTAATGAAAAACTGTTTTTT.

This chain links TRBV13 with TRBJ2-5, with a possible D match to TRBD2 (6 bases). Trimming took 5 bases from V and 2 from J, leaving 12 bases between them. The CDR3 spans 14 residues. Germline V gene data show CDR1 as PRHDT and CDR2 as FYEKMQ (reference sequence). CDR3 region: CASSPGTVQETQYF. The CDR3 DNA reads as TGTGCCAGCAGCCCGGGGACTGTACAAGAGACCCAGTACTTC. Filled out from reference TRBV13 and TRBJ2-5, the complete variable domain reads AAGVIQSPRHLIKEKRETATLKCYPIPRHDTVYWYQQGPGQDPQFLISFYEKMQSDKGSIPDRFSAQQFSDYHSELNMSSLELGDSALYFCASSPGTVQETQYFGPGTRLLVL.